This TCR beta chain derives from a study of blood T cells in healthy people across ages. A J-beta primer mix and a sample-barcoded 5' primer were used in a second PCR of roughly 6 to 11 cycles. Through a template-switch adaptor with 12 random nucleotides, each cDNA molecule received a tag. TCRdb reprocessed the 5' RACE reads via MiXCR and lists one record per CDR3 protein. The sample lists hundreds of thousands of distinct CDR3 sequences, approximately 59% occurring once. Germline V gives CDR1 MDHEN, CDR2 SYDVKM. Trimming took 3 bases from V and 0 from J, leaving 10 bases between them. This CDR3 comprises 15 residues.

Source material: blood. This clonotype originated in a man aged 60 to 69 in good health. This chain joins TRBV28 and TRBJ2-3, with D uncertain. For the CDR3, the DNA is TGTGCCAGCAGTTTTGGGATCCCTAGCACAGATACGCAGTATTTT. Its translation is CASSFGIPSTDTQYF.